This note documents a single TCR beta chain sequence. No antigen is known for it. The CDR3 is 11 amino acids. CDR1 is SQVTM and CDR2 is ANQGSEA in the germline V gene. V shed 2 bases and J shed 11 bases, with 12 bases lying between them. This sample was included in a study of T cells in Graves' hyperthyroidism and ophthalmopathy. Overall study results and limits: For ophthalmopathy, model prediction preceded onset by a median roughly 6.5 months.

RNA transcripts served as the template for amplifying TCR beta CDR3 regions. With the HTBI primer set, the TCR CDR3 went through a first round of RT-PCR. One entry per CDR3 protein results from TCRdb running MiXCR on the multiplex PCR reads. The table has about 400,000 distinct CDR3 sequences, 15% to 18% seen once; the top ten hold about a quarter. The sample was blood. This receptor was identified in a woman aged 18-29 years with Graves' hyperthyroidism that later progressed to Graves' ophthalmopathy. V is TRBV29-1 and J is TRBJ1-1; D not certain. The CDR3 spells CSVESGPRAFF. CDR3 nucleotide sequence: TGCAGCGTTGAATCTGGGCCCAGGGCTTTCTTT.